This T cell receptor beta chain was identified during a study of T cell repertoires in cytomegalovirus infection. For the study at large: Carrying CMV and the relevant HLA type showed in public TCR beta signatures. Study-wide points: CMV-specific HLA-C-restricted TCR beta clonotypes dominated the ex vivo response.

TCRdb reprocessed the reads with MiXCR, giving one entry per CDR3 protein. Of 130,000 or so distinct CDR3 sequences in the sample, 6.5% were seen once. This clonotype was counted many times. Its antigen remains unknown. What was sequenced was PBMCs. The sequence was collected from a human donor in good health (CMV status not recorded). Some clones in this sample may be carry-over from other donors' samples.

In DNA, the CDR3 is TGTGCCAGCAGCTTAGATGGGGGGTATGGGGACAGCAAAATGGGCACAGATACGCAGTATTTT. Protein product: CASSLDGGYGDSKMGTDTQYF. The chain joins TRBV7-8 to TRBJ2-3; weak D call: TRBD1 (7 bases). The CDR3 sequence is 21 residues long. Germline V gene data show CDR1 as SGHVS and CDR2 as FQNEAQ. Trimming left V 1 base short and J 1 base short, with 27 bases between.